This T cell receptor beta chain was identified in a study of CD8+ T cells in alopecia areata (dated by TCRdb to 2017 to 2018). Turning to the overall study: The treated patients, all with moderate-to-severe alopecia areata, were enrolled in an open-label pilot trial of oral tofacitinib given at 5 to 10 mg twice daily. Scalp clonality was compared across normal scalp (n=4), patchy alopecia areata scalp (n=8), and alopecia totalis/universalis scalp (n=8). Tofacitinib was given for 6 to 18 months, followed by 6 months of follow-up off drug to assess delayed response and recurrence. TCRbeta CDR3 regions were amplified by immunoSEQ multiplex PCR with 35 Vbeta forward and 13 Jbeta reverse primers. Biopsies were taken from tofacitinib-treated patients at baseline and again at 4 and 24 weeks into treatment, and several of those patients also had a later scalp biopsy. For the treated patients, the SALT score, which quantifies what percentage of scalp surface area is affected, served as the measure of disease severity. The study used high-throughput TCRbeta sequencing to examine T cell clonal expansion in alopecia areata, in both the C3H/HeJ mouse model and human patients. RNA was obtained with the PAXgene miRNA kit for fixed scalp, the miRNeasy kit for PBMCs, and the RNeasy kit for mouse skin. On the human side, TCRbeta sequencing was run on scalp tissue and on sorted CD4+ and CD8+ peripheral blood T cells from healthy controls and from alopecia areata patients with either patchy or totalis/universalis disease. What the work shows at the level of the full study, not this receptor alone: Resident alphabeta T cells in normal human skin are also sequenced, complicating scalp TCR repertoire analysis, unlike mouse skin dominated by gammadelta T cells. TCR sequences shared between patients were less clear than in mice, possibly partly because of HLA diversity in the patient population. During tofacitinib treatment, many expanded lesional clones stuck around in both scalp and blood, and this persistence may partly explain why relapse happens after treatment is stopped. Compared with normal scalp, lesional scalp had higher clonality and more expanded CD8+ clones, particularly in alopecia totalis/universalis, a pattern that suggests antigenic drive. Because the treated cohort was small and had just a single nonresponder, larger studies are needed to establish links between baseline CD8+ expansion and response. Tofacitinib significantly decreased scalp clonality and the number of expanded CD8+ clones among the top 100 scalp clones.

The label giving this sample's time point can be read as: around 28 days on oral tofacitinib. This specimen's treatment or condition label, per the study, means: oral pan-JAK inhibitor, 5-10 mg twice daily. Lesional scalp punch biopsies and peripheral blood were collected from alopecia areata patients. After PBMCs were isolated by density centrifugation and stained for CD3, CD4 and CD8, a FACSAria was used to sort CD4+ and CD8+ T cells. The CDR3 starts with the cysteine, ends with the phenylalanine, and has 15 residues. Just the 45-base CDR3 DNA is kept, in frame starting at base 1. The junction carries 15 bases between V and J, which are trimmed by 6 bases and 4 bases respectively. CDR1 and CDR2 (MNHNS, SASEGT) derive from the germline V gene. The method was the immunoSEQ multiplex PCR assay. RNA was extracted from all samples and reverse transcribed into cDNA as template for TCR sequencing. SuperScript III was used to make first-strand cDNA, primed with a 2:1 mix of oligo-dT and random hexamers. A synthetic immune receptor repertoire was used to assess amplification bias, and residual bias was removed computationally. In the source study's methods: Raw reads were preprocessed to remove errors, and CDR3 was defined according to IMGT conventions as the region from the conserved cysteine to phenylalanine. Clonality was computed as 1 minus the Shannon entropy, with the entropy normalized by log2 of the number of productive unique TCRs. Whether each scalp clone was CD4 or CD8 was inferred by checking scalp TCRbeta sequences against the CD4 and CD8 repertoires from sorted blood. What TCRdb holds here is the immuneACCESS table cut down to in-frame rearrangements. Part of the clones is not present; checked against another copy, under half of the missing clones reflect an unresolved V gene, and the others are unexplained. V, J and clone size are those of that table, while D and trimming were read from the DNA. The sample has 130,000 or so clones on record, about 88% of them singletons. Of the sample, around 13% is held by the ten largest clones.

As to this clone: This clone's antigen is unknown. Per-base quality was not reported, and no clone a single base away is much larger than it.

The sequence joins TRBV6-1 to TRBJ2-2, with an unclear D gene assignment. This TCR was sampled from a human donor with alopecia areata. Sequencing was performed on CD8+ T cells sorted from blood, taken at week 4, from a patient treated with tofacitinib. The CDR3 sequence is CASSLSGLTTGELFF. The DNA is TGTGCCAGCAGCCTATCAGGTCTGACCACCGGGGAGCTGTTTTTT.